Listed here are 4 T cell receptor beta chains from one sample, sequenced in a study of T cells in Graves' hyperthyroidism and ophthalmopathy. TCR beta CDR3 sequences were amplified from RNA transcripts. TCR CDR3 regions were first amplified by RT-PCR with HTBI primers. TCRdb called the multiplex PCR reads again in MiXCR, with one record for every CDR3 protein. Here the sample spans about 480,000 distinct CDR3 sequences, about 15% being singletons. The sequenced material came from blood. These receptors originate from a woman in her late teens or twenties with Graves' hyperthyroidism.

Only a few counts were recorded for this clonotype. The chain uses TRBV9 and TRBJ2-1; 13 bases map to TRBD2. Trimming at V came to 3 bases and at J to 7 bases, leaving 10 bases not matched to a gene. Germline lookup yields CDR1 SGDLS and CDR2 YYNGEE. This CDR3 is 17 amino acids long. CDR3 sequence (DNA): TGTGCCAGCAGCGCCCGGACTAGCGGGAGTGGTTGGAATGAGCAGTTCTTC. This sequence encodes CASSARTSGSGWNEQFF.

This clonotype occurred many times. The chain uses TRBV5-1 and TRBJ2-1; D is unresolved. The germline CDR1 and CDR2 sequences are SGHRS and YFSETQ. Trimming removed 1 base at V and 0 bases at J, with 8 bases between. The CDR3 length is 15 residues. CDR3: CASSLMGFSYNEQFF. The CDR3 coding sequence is TGCGCCAGCAGCTTGATGGGTTTCTCCTACAATGAGCAGTTCTTC.

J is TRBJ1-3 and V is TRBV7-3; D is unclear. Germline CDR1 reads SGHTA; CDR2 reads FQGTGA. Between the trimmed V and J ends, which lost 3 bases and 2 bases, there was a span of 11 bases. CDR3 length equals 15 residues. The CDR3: CASSFSAEPGNTIYF. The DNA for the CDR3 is TGTGCCAGCAGCTTTAGTGCGGAACCTGGAAACACCATATATTTT.

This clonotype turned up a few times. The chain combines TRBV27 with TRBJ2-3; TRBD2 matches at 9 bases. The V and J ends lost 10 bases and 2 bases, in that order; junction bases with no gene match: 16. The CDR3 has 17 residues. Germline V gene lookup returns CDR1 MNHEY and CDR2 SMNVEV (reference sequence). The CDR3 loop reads CATKTAGAGGFTDTQYF. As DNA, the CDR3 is TGTGCCACCAAAACGGCCGGGGCGGGAGGGTTCACAGATACGCAGTATTTT.